This passage covers 18 T cell receptor beta chains from one sample sequenced in a study of blood T cell repertoires in COVID-19. The data were produced by immunoSEQ multiplex PCR, yet TCRdb's version contains in-frame clones alone and is incomplete. The sample consists of under 150,000 clones, 90% of them appearing once. Sequences were obtained from peripheral blood. The receptor set was obtained from a man between 60 and 70 years old with COVID-19, enrolled during active disease.

Written as DNA, the CDR3 is TGCGCCAGCAGCTTGAGGGCCAGGACAAGGGACACCGGGGAGCTGTTTTTT. Residues: CASSLRARTRDTGELFF. This chain joins TRBV5-1 and TRBJ2-2; weak D call: TRBD1 (5 bases). The germline gives CDR1 SGHRS, CDR2 YFSETQ. The CDR3 spans 17 residues. Trimming shortened V by 1 base and J by 3 bases, and 16 bases separated the two germline ends.

This chain links TRBV19 with TRBJ2-4; 14 nucleotides match TRBD2. The V and J ends lost 3 bases and 6 bases, in that order; junction bases with no gene match: 7. Germline CDR1 and CDR2: LNHDA and SQIVND (reference sequence). This CDR3 has 17 residues. The DNA of the CDR3 is TGTGCCAGTAGTATCGGGACTAGCGGGAGCAGGGGAAACATTCAGTACTTC. Translation: CASSIGTSGSRGNIQYF.

The chain uses TRBV5-1 and TRBJ1-4, with unresolved D. The CDR3 spans 14 residues. V lost 0 bases and J 0 bases, leaving 3 bases between the germline ends. Germline values: CDR1 SGHRS, CDR2 YFSETQ. CDR3 sequence: CASSLGATNEKLFF. The CDR3, as DNA: TGCGCCAGCAGCTTGGGAGCAACTAATGAAAAACTGTTTTTT.

This clone was counted only a few times. Distinct nucleotide sequences in the sample also encode this CDR3. The chain joins TRBV2 to TRBJ2-2; a possible D gene is TRBD2 (5 bases). CDR3 size: 14 residues. CDR1 SNHLY and CDR2 FYNNEI come from the germline V gene. With 3 bases removed from V and 2 bases from J, the gap between germline ends came to 7 bases. The CDR3 nucleotides are TGTGCCAGCAGTGAGGGGAGAAACACCGGGGAGCTGTTTTTT. Residues: CASSEGRNTGELFF.

This clone occurred a few times. V usage is TRBV7-9 and J usage is TRBJ1-5; no definite D call. Germline CDR1 reads SEHNR; CDR2 reads FQNEAQ (reference sequence). This CDR3 is 12 amino acids long. Trimming took off 5 bases at V and 4 bases at J, with 6 bases between the two ends. The DNA for the CDR3 is TGTGCCAGCAGCCAGTCTAATCAGCCCCAGCATTTT. It is translated as CASSQSNQPQHF. The full variable domain, with the rest looked up from reference TRBV7-9 and TRBJ1-5, is DTGVSQNPRHKITKRGQNVTFRCDPISEHNRLYWYRQTLGQGPEFLTYFQNEAQLEKSRLLSDRFSAERPKGSFSTLEIQRTEQGDSAMYLCASSQSNQPQHFGDGTRLSIL.

The V gene is TRBV2, the J gene TRBJ1-1; 9 bases are a match to TRBD1. Trimming removed 5 bases from V and 3 bases from J; junction bases left unmatched: 7. Looked up from germline, CDR1 is SNHLY and CDR2 is FYNNEI. CDR3 length: 15 residues. The CDR3 DNA follows: TGTGCCAGCAGTACCGGGACAGGGATGGACACTGAAGCTTTCTTT. Its translation is CASSTGTGMDTEAFF.

The rearrangement joins TRBV3-1 (or the pseudogene TRBV3-2) to TRBJ2-2, with TRBD2 matching 7 bases. This CDR3 has 15 amino acids. Germline V gene data show CDR1 as LGHDT and CDR2 as YNNKEL (reference sequence). Trimming at V came to 0 bases and at J to 6 bases, leaving 4 bases not matched to a gene. The CDR3 sequence is CASSQDQAGPGELFF. CDR3 nucleotides: TGTGCCAGCAGCCAAGATCAAGCGGGGCCCGGGGAGCTGTTTTTT.

The chain links TRBV20-1 to TRBJ2-7; the match to TRBD1 covers 12 bases. V lost 6 bases and J lost 5; bases outside the gene matches: 8. In germline, CDR1 is DFQATT, CDR2 SNEGSKA (reference sequence). The CDR3 runs 14 residues. In nucleotides, the CDR3 is TGCAGTGCCAGTCCGGGACAGGGGGCACACGAGCAGTACTTC. Its protein product is CSASPGQGAHEQYF.

V gene TRBV28 combines with J gene TRBJ1-2, with 8 positions matching TRBD1. V lost 10 bases and J lost 3; bases outside the gene matches: 7. This CDR3 is built from 13 residues. Germline values: CDR1 MDHEN, CDR2 SYDVKM. Here the CDR3 DNA reads TGTGCCATCCGGACGGACAGGGACTATGGCTACACCTTC. Translating gives CAIRTDRDYGYTF.

In DNA, the CDR3 is TGTGCCAGCAGCCAAGCGGTCGGGCAGGGGAGTAATGAAAAACTGTTTTTT. This translates into CASSQAVGQGSNEKLFF. The rearrangement joins TRBV4-2 to TRBJ1-4, with D possibly TRBD1 on 6 matching bases. CDR1 is LGHNA and CDR2 is YNFKEQ in the germline V gene. Trimming left V 1 base short and J 4 bases short, with 16 bases between. This CDR3 is built from 17 residues.

The chain has TRBV28 and TRBJ2-7, with 10 bases aligning to TRBD2. The germline CDR1 and CDR2 sequences are MDHEN and SYDVKM. With 5 bases clipped from V and 7 bases from J, the junction kept 11 bases outside the gene matches. The CDR3 is 15 residues long. The CDR3 protein is CASSTPSGRAGEQYF. CDR3 nucleotides: TGTGCCAGCAGTACCCCCAGCGGGAGGGCCGGGGAGCAGTACTTC.

This clone was observed once. V usage is TRBV2 and J usage is TRBJ1-5, with unresolved D. The germline CDR1 and CDR2 sequences are SNHLY and FYNNEI. Trimming pared 4 bases from V and 1 base from J, leaving 5 bases between. The length of the CDR3 is 13 residues. Written as DNA, the CDR3 is TGTGCCAGCAGTGGGGCAAGCAATCAGCCCCAGCATTTT. This translates into CASSGASNQPQHF.

This rearrangement joins TRBV24-1 to TRBJ1-2; 7 positions match TRBD1. CDR3 size: 15 residues. Trimming took 2 bases from V and 2 from J; bases not matched to a gene: 4. Germline CDR1 and CDR2: KGHDR and SFDVKD. The CDR3 protein is CATSDSPTGNYGYTF. CDR3 sequence (DNA): TGTGCCACCAGTGATTCGCCGACAGGGAACTATGGCTACACCTTC.

The chain joins TRBV7-3 to TRBJ2-7, with 10 bases lining up with TRBD1. This CDR3 is 13 amino acids long. In germline, CDR1 is SGHTA, CDR2 FQGTGA. Germline trimming cut 4 bases from V and 5 bases from J; bases unmatched to any gene: 2. The CDR3 loop is CASSSGTGDEQYF. The CDR3 nucleotides read TGTGCCAGCAGCTCCGGGACAGGGGACGAGCAGTACTTC.

The chain joins TRBV27 to TRBJ1-2, with D unresolved. From germline, CDR1 is MNHEY and CDR2 SMNVEV (reference sequence). The CDR3 length is 13 residues. V lost 2 bases and J lost 0, with 4 bases in between. CDR3 residues: CASSLRPNYGYTF. As DNA, the CDR3 is TGTGCCAGCAGTTTACGTCCTAACTATGGCTACACCTTC.

This chain connects TRBV5-8 to TRBJ2-1; 8 positions agree with TRBD2. The CDR3 is 16 amino acids. Germline V lookup: CDR1 SGHTS, CDR2 YDEGEE. Trimming at V came to 3 bases and at J to 3 bases, leaving 8 bases not matched to a gene. This chain's CDR3 is CASSSQGLGVYNEQFF. CDR3 sequence (DNA): TGTGCCAGCAGCTCCCAGGGACTAGGAGTCTACAATGAGCAGTTCTTC. Supplemented by reference TRBV5-8 and TRBJ2-1, the full variable domain reads EAGVTQSPTHLIKTRGQQATLRCSPISGHTSVYWYQQALGLGLQFLLWYDEGEERNRGNFPPRFSGRQFPNYSSELNVNALELEDSALYLCASSSQGLGVYNEQFFGPGTRLTVL.

This chain uses TRBV2 with TRBJ1-5, with 11 nucleotides matching TRBD1. The germline gives CDR1 SNHLY, CDR2 FYNNEI. Trimming took 6 bases from V and 7 from J; bases not matched to a gene: 5. The CDR3 runs 14 residues. The CDR3 sequence is CASRDRGRGQPQHF. CDR3 nucleotides: TGTGCCAGCAGGGACAGGGGGCGCGGGCAGCCCCAGCATTTT.

V is TRBV9 and J is TRBJ1-1; 8 bases align to TRBD1. V shed 0 bases, J shed 4 bases, and the junction held 5 bases outside the gene matches. Looked up from germline, CDR1 is SGDLS and CDR2 is YYNGEE. The CDR3 runs to 15 residues. CDR3 bases: TGTGCCAGCAGCGTAGGTTTCACAGGGGGCACTGAAGCTTTCTTT. Protein: CASSVGFTGGTEAFF.